The text below deals with one TCR beta chain. This record comes from a study of PD-L1 blockade in urothelial cancer. Assay used: immunoSEQ multiplex PCR; TCRdb lists only in-frame clones, some missing. Counted here are around 80,000 clones, around 93% occurring once; the ten biggest clones make up around 0.9%. The sample's time point: peripheral blood 6 weeks after treatment start. This TCR came from a woman of 80 years or more with urothelial cancer. Material: PBMCs, obtained around atezolizumab (anti-PD-L1) treatment.

The CDR3, as DNA: TGTGCCAGCACCCGACGCCGGGACTGGCCCCACAATGAGCAGTTCTTC. Its translation: CASTRRRDWPHNEQFF. V usage is TRBV7-6 and J usage is TRBJ2-1; tentatively, D is TRBD2 (6 bases). The V end was cut by 7 bases, the J end by 5 bases, with 21 bases between. From germline, CDR1 is SGHVS and CDR2 FNYEAQ. The CDR3 totals 16 residues.